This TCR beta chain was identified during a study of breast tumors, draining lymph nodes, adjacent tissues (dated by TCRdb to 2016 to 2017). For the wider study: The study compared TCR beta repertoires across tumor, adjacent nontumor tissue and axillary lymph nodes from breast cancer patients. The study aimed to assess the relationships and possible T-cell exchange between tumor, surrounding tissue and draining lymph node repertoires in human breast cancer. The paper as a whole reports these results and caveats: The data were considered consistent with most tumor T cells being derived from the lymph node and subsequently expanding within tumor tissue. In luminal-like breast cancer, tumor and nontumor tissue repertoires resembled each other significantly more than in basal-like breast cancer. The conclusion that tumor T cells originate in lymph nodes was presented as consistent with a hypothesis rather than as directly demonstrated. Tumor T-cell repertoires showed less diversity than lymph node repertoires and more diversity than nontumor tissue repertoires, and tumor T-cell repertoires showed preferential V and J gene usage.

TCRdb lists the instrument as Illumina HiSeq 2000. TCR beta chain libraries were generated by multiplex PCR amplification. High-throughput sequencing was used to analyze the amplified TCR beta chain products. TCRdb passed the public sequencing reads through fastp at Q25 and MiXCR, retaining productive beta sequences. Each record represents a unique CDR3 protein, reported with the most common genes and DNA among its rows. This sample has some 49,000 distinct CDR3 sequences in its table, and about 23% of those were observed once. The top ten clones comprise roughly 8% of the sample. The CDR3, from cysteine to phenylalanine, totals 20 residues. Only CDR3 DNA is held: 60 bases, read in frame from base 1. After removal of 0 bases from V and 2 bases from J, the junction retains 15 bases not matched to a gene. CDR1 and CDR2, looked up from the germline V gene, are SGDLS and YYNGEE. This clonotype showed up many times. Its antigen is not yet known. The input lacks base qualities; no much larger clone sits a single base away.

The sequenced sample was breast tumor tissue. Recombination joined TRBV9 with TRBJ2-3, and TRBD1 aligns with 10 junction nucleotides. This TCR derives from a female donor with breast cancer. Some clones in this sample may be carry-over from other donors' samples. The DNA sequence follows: TGTGCCAGCAGCGTAGGGGCCGGGACAGGGGTCCCCTCCGACACAGATACGCAGTATTTT. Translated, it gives CASSVGAGTGVPSDTDTQYF.